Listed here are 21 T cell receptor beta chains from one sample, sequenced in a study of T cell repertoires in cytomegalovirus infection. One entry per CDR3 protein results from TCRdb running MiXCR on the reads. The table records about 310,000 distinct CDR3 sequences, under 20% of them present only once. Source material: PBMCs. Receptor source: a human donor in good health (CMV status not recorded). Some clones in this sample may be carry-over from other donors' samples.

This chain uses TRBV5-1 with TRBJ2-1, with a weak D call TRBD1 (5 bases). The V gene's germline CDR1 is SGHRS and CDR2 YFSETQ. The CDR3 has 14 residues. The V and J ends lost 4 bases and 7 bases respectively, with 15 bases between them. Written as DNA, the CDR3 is TGCGCCAGCAGCGTTACGCCCCAGGGTAATGAGCAGTTCTTC. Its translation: CASSVTPQGNEQFF.

The CDR3 coding sequence is TGTGCCAGTTCGCCAACAGGGGGCTACGGTCAGCCCCAGCATTTT. Amino acids: CASSPTGGYGQPQHF. The chain employs TRBV19 and TRBJ1-5, with TRBD1 identical over 9 bases. The V gene's germline CDR1 is LNHDA and CDR2 SQIVND (reference sequence). The CDR3 has 15 residues. Losses at the gene ends were 8 bases for V and 6 bases for J; bases not matched to a gene: 11.

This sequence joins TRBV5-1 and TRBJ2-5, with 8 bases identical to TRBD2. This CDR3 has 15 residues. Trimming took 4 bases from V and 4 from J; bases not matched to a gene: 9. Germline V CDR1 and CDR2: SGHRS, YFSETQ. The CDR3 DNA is TGCGCCAGCAGCCCGCTAGGACTAGCTGCAGAGACCCAGTACTTC. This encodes CASSPLGLAAETQYF. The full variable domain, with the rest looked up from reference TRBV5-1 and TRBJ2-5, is KAGVTQTPRYLIKTRGQQVTLSCSPISGHRSVSWYQQTPGQGLQFLFEYFSETQRNKGNFPGRFSGRQFSNSRSEMNVSTLELGDSALYLCASSPLGLAAETQYFGPGTRLLVL.

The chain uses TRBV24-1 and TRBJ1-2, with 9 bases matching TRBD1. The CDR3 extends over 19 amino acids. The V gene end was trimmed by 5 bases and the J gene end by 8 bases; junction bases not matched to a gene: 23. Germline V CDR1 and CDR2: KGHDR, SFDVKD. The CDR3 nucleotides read TGTGCCACCAGTGCAAACTCTATAAAACGGGACAGGGAGACGAGAGGCTACACCTTC. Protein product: CATSANSIKRDRETRGYTF.

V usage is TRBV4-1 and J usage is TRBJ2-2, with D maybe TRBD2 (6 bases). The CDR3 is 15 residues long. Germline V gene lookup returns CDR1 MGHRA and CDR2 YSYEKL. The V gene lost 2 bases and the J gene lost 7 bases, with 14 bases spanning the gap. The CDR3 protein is CASSQIGGLGGELFF. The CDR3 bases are TGCGCCAGCAGCCAAATCGGAGGGTTGGGCGGGGAGCTGTTTTTT.

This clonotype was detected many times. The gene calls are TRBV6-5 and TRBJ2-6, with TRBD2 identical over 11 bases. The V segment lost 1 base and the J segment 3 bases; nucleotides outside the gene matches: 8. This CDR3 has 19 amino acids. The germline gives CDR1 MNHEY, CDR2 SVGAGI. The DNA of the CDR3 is TGTGCCAGCAGTTACTGGGTAGCGGGGGGGCCGGGTGGGGCCAACGTCCTGACTTTC. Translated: CASSYWVAGGPGGANVLTF.

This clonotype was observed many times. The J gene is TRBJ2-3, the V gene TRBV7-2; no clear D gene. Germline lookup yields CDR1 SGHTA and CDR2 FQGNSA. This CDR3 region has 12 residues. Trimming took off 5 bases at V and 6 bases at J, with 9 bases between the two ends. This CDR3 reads CASSPRSDTQYF. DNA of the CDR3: TGTGCCAGCAGCCCCCGTTCGGATACGCAGTATTTT.

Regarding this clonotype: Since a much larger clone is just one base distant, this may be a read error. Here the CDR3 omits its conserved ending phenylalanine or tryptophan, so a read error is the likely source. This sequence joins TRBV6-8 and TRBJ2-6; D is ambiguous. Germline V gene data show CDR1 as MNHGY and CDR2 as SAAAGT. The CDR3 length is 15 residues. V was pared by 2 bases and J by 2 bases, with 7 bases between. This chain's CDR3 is CASSYVGPGANVLTL. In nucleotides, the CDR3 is TGTGCCAGCAGTTACGTGGGCCCTGGGGCCAACGTCCTGACTCTC.

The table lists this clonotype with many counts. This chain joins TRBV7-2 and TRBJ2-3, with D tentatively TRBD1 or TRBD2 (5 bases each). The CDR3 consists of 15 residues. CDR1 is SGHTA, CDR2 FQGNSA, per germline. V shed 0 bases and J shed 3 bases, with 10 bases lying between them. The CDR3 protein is CASSLAGVATDTQYF. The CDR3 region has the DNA TGTGCCAGCAGCTTAGCGGGGGTAGCAACAGATACGCAGTATTTT.

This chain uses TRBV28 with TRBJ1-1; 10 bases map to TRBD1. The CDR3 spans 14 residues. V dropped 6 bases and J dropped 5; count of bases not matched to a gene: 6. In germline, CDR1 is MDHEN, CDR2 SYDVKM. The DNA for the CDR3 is TGTGCCAGCAGCGCGGGACAGGGGTGGACTGAAGCTTTCTTT. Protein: CASSAGQGWTEAFF.

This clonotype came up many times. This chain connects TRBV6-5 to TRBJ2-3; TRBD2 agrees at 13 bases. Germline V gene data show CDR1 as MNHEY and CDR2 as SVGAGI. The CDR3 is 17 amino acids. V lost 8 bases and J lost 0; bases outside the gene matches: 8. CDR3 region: CASGRTSGGSSTDTQYF. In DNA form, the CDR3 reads TGTGCCAGCGGACGGACTAGCGGGGGCTCTAGCACAGATACGCAGTATTTT.

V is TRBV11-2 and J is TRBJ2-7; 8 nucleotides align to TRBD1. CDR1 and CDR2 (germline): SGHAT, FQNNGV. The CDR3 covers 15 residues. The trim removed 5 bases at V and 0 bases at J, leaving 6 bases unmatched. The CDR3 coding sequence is TGTGCCAGCAGCCATCCAGGGGGCGGCTCCTACGAGCAGTACTTC. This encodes CASSHPGGGSYEQYF.

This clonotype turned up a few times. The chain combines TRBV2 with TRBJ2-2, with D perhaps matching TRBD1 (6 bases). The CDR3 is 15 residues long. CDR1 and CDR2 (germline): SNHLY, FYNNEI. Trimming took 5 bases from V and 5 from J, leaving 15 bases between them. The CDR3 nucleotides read TGTGCCAGCAGTTCTACCCCACAGGGTACCGGGGAGCTGTTTTTT. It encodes CASSSTPQGTGELFF.

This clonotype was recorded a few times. This chain's CDR3 is CASSLLRGGTQYF. CDR3 DNA: TGTGCCAGCAGTTTACTCAGGGGAGGGACCCAGTACTTC. The chain links TRBV28 to TRBJ2-5; D possibly uses TRBD1 or TRBD2 (6 bases each). This CDR3 contains 13 residues. V lost 2 bases, J lost 7 bases, and 11 bases lay in between. Germline CDR1 MDHEN, CDR2 SYDVKM.

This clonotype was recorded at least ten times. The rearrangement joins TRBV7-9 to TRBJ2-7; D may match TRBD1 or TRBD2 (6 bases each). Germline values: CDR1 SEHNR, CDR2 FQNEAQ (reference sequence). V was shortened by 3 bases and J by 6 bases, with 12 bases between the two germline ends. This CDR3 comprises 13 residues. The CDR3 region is CASSFNREAEQYF. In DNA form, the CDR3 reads TGTGCCAGCAGCTTCAACAGGGAGGCCGAGCAGTACTTC.

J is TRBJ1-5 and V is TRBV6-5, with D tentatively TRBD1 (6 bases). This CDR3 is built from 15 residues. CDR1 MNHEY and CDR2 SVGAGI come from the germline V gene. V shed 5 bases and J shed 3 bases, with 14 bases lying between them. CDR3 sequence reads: CASSRNRDSNQPQHF. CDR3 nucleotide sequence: TGTGCCAGCAGTCGGAACAGGGATTCCAATCAGCCCCAGCATTTT.

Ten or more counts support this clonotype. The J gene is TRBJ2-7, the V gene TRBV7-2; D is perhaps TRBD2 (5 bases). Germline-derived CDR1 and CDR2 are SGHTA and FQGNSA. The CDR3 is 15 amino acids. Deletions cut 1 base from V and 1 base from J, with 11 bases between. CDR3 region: CASSLVRSGSYEQYF. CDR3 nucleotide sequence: TGTGCCAGCAGCTTAGTTCGGTCGGGGTCCTACGAGCAGTACTTC.

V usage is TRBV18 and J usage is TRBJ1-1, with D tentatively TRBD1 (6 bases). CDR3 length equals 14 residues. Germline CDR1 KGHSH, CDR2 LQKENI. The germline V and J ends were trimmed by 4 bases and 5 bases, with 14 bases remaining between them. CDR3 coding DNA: TGTGCCAGCTCACTTTTAGCAGGGGAGACTGAAGCTTTCTTT. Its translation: CASSLLAGETEAFF.

The CDR3 coding sequence is TGTGCCAGCAGCTTAGATAGGTTCTACGAGCAGTACTTC. Translating gives CASSLDRFYEQYF. The chain recombines TRBV7-6 with TRBJ2-7; D uncertain. Trimming stripped 1 base from V and 3 bases from J, with 7 bases between. The CDR3 totals 13 residues. Germline V gives CDR1 SGHVS, CDR2 FNYEAQ.

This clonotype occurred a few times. CDR3 loop: CASGRAMNTEAFF. The CDR3 DNA reads TGTGCCAGCGGCAGGGCTATGAACACTGAAGCTTTCTTT. This chain links TRBV6-6 with TRBJ1-1, with a tentative D call TRBD1 (5 bases). Germline CDR1 is MNHNY and CDR2 is SVGAGI (reference sequence). CDR3 size: 13 residues. Trimming pared 8 bases from V and 0 bases from J, leaving 10 bases between.

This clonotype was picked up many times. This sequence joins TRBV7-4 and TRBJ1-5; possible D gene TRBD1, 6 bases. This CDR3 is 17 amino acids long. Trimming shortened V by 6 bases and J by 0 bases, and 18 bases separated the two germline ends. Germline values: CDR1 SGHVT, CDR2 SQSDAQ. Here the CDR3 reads CASRTNRGRYSNQPQHF. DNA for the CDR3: TGTGCCAGCAGGACGAATAGGGGGAGATATAGCAATCAGCCCCAGCATTTT.